The 23 T cell receptor beta chains reported below all come from one sample, sequenced in a study of T cells in Graves' hyperthyroidism and ophthalmopathy. Amplified TCR beta CDR3 regions derived from RNA transcripts. Primed by the HTBI set, a first-round RT-PCR was run on the TCR CDR3. TCRdb re-called the multiplex PCR reads with MiXCR, one entry per CDR3 protein. The sample holds hundreds of thousands of distinct CDR3 sequences, over 35% seen once. Input material: blood. Every receptor here comes from a man younger than 35 with Graves' hyperthyroidism.

This clonotype occurred many times. This chain links TRBV2 with TRBJ1-1, with D maybe TRBD1 (6 bases). Deletions cut 6 bases from V and 3 bases from J, with 11 bases between. Germline CDR1 SNHLY, CDR2 FYNNEI. This CDR3 is built from 13 residues. CDR3 in amino acids: CASRSQGYTEAFF. The CDR3 DNA follows: TGTGCCAGCAGATCACAGGGATACACTGAAGCTTTCTTT.

This clonotype appeared once. This chain links TRBV12-3 or TRBV12-4 with TRBJ1-2; 9 nucleotides line up with TRBD1. V lost 6 bases and J lost 0; bases outside the gene matches: 5. The CDR3 length is 15 residues. Written as DNA, the CDR3 is TGTGCCAGCAGAGCCGGGACAGGGCCTAACTATGGCTACACCTTC. It encodes CASRAGTGPNYGYTF.

The chain is built from TRBV7-9 and TRBJ2-7; TRBD2 might be the D (5 bases). Germline V gene sequence: CDR1 SEHNR, CDR2 FQNEAQ (reference sequence). Between the trimmed V and J ends, which lost 6 bases and 3 bases, there was a span of 15 bases. This CDR3 region has 14 residues. CDR3: CASRTSGPGYEQYF. CDR3 nucleotides: TGTGCCAGCAGGACGAGCGGCCCGGGCTACGAGCAGTACTTC.

This clonotype has just a few counts. V and J are TRBV9 and TRBJ2-5, with D possibly called TRBD1 or TRBD2 (5 bases each). V was cut by 7 bases and J by 5 bases, with 21 bases left in between. In germline, CDR1 is SGDLS, CDR2 YYNGEE. There are 15 residues in the CDR3. The CDR3 loop reads CASSPTVEGKETQYF. In nucleotides, the CDR3 is TGTGCCAGCTCCCCTACGGTAGAGGGGAAGGAGACCCAGTACTTC.

Remarks on this clonotype: Being one base from a much bigger clone, this may be a read error. The J gene is TRBJ2-7, the V gene TRBV15; D tentatively fits TRBD1 or TRBD2 (5 bases each). The CDR3 extends over 13 amino acids. Trimming removed 0 bases from V and 6 bases from J, with 9 bases in between. From germline, CDR1 is LNHNV and CDR2 YYDKDF (reference sequence). The CDR3 DNA follows: TGTGCCACCAGCAGAGATCTCGGGGCCGAGCAGTACTTC. As protein: CATSRDLGAEQYF.

The gene calls are TRBV20-1 and TRBJ1-4; D unclear. CDR3 size: 12 residues. The germline V gene has CDR1 DFQATT and CDR2 SNEGSKA (reference sequence). Between the trimmed V and J ends, which lost 5 bases and 4 bases, there was a span of 8 bases. CDR3 sequence reads: CSAPRYNEKLFF. CDR3 DNA: TGCAGTGCTCCTCGGTATAATGAAAAACTGTTTTTT.

This clonotype was found many times. This chain links TRBV20-1 with TRBJ2-7, with D maybe TRBD1 (6 bases). This CDR3 has 12 residues. Germline-derived CDR1 and CDR2 are DFQATT and SNEGSKA (reference sequence). Between the trimmed V and J ends, which lost 3 bases and 6 bases, there was a span of 12 bases. CDR3 in amino acids: CSASTGPAEQYF. For the CDR3, the DNA is TGCAGTGCTAGTACAGGGCCCGCCGAGCAGTACTTC.

The chain links TRBV4-1 to TRBJ1-1; 11 bases map to TRBD1. The germline V gene encodes CDR1 MGHRA and CDR2 YSYEKL. This CDR3 is 15 amino acids long. After removal of 4 bases from V and 4 bases from J, the junction contained 5 bases not matched to a gene. The CDR3 region has the DNA TGCGCCAGCAGCCTCCCGGGACAGGGGGTCACTGAAGCTTTCTTT. Its protein is CASSLPGQGVTEAFF.

The chain combines TRBV7-2 with TRBJ1-4, with D unclear. CDR1 is SGHTA and CDR2 is FQGNSA in the germline V gene. This CDR3 region has 19 residues. V shed 1 base and J shed 0 bases, with 18 bases lying between them. CDR3 residues: CASSLGMLGYIATNEKLFF. CDR3 nucleotide sequence: TGTGCCAGCAGCTTAGGGATGTTGGGATATATTGCAACTAATGAAAAACTGTTTTTT.

This clonotype was seen at least ten times. The chain combines TRBV7-9 with TRBJ1-6; D unresolved. V was clipped by 5 bases and J by 2 bases, with 7 bases between them. The CDR3 spans 14 residues. Per germline, CDR1 SEHNR and CDR2 FQNEAQ (reference sequence). CDR3 region: CASSPPTYNSPLHF. The DNA of the CDR3 is TGTGCCAGCAGCCCGCCAACCTATAATTCACCCCTCCACTTT.

The chain uses TRBV19 and TRBJ1-1; D is ambiguous. CDR1 and CDR2 from the germline V gene are LNHDA and SQIVND (reference sequence). This CDR3 has 16 amino acids. Trimming stripped 3 bases from V and 1 base from J, with 15 bases between. The CDR3 nucleotides are TGTGCCAGTAGTATGGGCACCCCATACCAGAACACTGAAGCTTTCTTT. It yields the protein CASSMGTPYQNTEAFF.

A word on this clonotype: A much larger clone lies one base from this, so it may be a read error. The J gene is TRBJ1-2, the V gene TRBV9, with D hard to call. This CDR3 is 15 amino acids long. Germline lookup yields CDR1 SGDLS and CDR2 YYNGEE. CDR3 in amino acids: CASGVEGSLIYGYTF. The CDR3 coding sequence is TGTGCCAGCGGCGTAGAGGGCAGTCTCATCTATGGCTACACCTTC.

The chain carries TRBV12-3 or TRBV12-4 and TRBJ1-2; the match to TRBD1 covers 7 bases. Trimming cost V 3 bases and J 5 bases; bases outside gene matches: 9. The CDR3 sequence is 15 residues long. The CDR3 sequence: CASSFLPLRGYGYTF. CDR3 nucleotide sequence: TGTGCCAGCAGTTTCCTACCCCTCAGGGGGTATGGCTACACCTTC.

Remarks on this clonotype: Only one base separates this from a far larger clonotype, so it likely reflects a read error. The V gene is TRBV7-2, the J gene TRBJ2-7; TRBD1 matches at 7 bases. CDR3 size: 13 residues. CDR1 and CDR2 from the germline V gene are SGHTA and FQGNSA. The DNA for the CDR3 is TGTCCCAGCAGCTTAACAGGGGCCTACGAGCAGTACTTC. Translated: CPSSLTGAYEQYF.

Only a few counts were recorded for this clonotype. This sequence joins TRBV7-3 and TRBJ2-6; TRBD1 aligns across 8 bases. The CDR3 covers 18 residues. Trimming removed 1 base from V and 1 base from J; junction bases left unmatched: 6. Germline assignment: CDR1 SGHTA and CDR2 FQGTGA. The chain's CDR3 is CASSLRLTGASGANVLTF. The CDR3 bases are TGTGCCAGCAGCTTAAGGTTGACAGGGGCATCTGGGGCCAACGTCCTGACTTTC.

This clonotype has a count of ten or more. The gene calls are TRBV19 and TRBJ1-6; the D gene is possibly TRBD1 (5 bases). This CDR3 comprises 12 residues. Trimming removed 11 bases from V and 8 bases from J, with 13 bases in between. Germline CDR1 reads LNHDA; CDR2 reads SQIVND (reference sequence). CDR3 nucleotide sequence: TGTGCCGCGGGGCTCCTAGATTCACCCCTCCACTTT. Translation: CAAGLLDSPLHF.

V and J are TRBV29-1 and TRBJ2-5; 8 bases fit TRBD1. The ends lost 0 bases at V and 9 bases at J; junction bases unmatched: 9. Germline CDR1 reads SQVTM; CDR2 reads ANQGSEA. The CDR3 extends over 14 amino acids. CDR3 in amino acids: CSVEESGGSQPQYF. CDR3 in DNA: TGCAGCGTTGAAGAATCAGGGGGCAGCCAGCCCCAGTACTTC.

This clonotype was seen only a few times. This chain connects TRBV4-1 to TRBJ1-1; D gene ambiguous. V dropped 6 bases and J dropped 4 bases, with 12 bases sitting between them. Germline CDR1 and CDR2: MGHRA and YSYEKL. This CDR3 comprises 13 residues. The CDR3 region has the DNA TGCGCCAGCAGTCCCAGACACCTCACTGAAGCTTTCTTT. Protein: CASSPRHLTEAFF.

This clonotype was recorded once. No DNA is shown, since the ends of the CDR3 on it are uncertain; the CDR3 is the one TCRdb lists. The CDR3 is CSVEDPLAGGPGSCFF. The chain combines TRBV29-1 with TRBJ2-2; TRBD2, as called in the table, went unchecked against the DNA. Counting both end residues, the CDR3 totals 16 amino acids. Germline assignment: CDR1 SQVTM and CDR2 ANQGSEA.

The gene calls are TRBV6-1 and TRBJ1-4; 7 bases map to TRBD1. The length of the CDR3 is 13 residues. Germline CDR1 and CDR2: MNHNS and SASEGT. Trimming removed 5 bases from V and 10 bases from J; junction bases left unmatched: 7. CDR3 loop: CASSRDSVGKLFF. CDR3 DNA sequence: TGTGCCAGCAGTCGGGACAGTGTCGGAAAACTGTTTTTT.

This clonotype was counted ten times or more. V usage is TRBV2 and J usage is TRBJ2-7; D may be TRBD2 (5 bases). V was clipped by 6 bases and J by 4 bases, with 13 bases between them. CDR1 is SNHLY and CDR2 is FYNNEI in the germline V gene. The CDR3 is made up of 13 amino acids. DNA of the CDR3: TGTGCCAGCAGGGCGGACTCAACTTACGAGCAGTACTTC. Amino acids: CASRADSTYEQYF.

This chain uses TRBV12-3 or TRBV12-4 with TRBJ2-7; the D is unclear. V shed 6 bases and J shed 4 bases, with 16 bases lying between them. The CDR3 is made up of 14 amino acids. The CDR3 DNA reads TGTGCCAGCAGCCCTGCTAGGGTGGGGTACGAGCAGTACTTC. Translating gives CASSPARVGYEQYF.

V is TRBV25-1 and J is TRBJ1-6; 7 nucleotides line up with TRBD1. Per the germline V gene, CDR1 is MGHDK and CDR2 is SYGVNS. This CDR3 is 13 amino acids long. The CDR3 loop is CAAGQLSNSPLHF. The CDR3 DNA sequence: TGTGCTGCGGGACAGCTCTCTAATTCACCCCTCCACTTT. Drawing the rest from reference TRBV25-1 and TRBJ1-6, the complete variable domain is EADIYQTPRYLVIGTGKKITLECSQTMGHDKMYWYQQDPGMELHLIHYSYGVNSTEKGDLSSESTVSRIRTEHFPLTLESARPSHTSQYLCAAGQLSNSPLHFGNGTRLTVT.